Listed below are T cell receptor beta chains from one sample, sequenced in a study of cytomegalovirus exposure and HLA in healthy donors. The data were produced by immunoSEQ multiplex PCR, yet TCRdb's version contains in-frame clones alone and is incomplete. The table lists some 120,000 clones. Sequencing was performed on PBMCs. The receptor source for this set is a man between 18 and 35 years old in good health and CMV-seronegative. Each CDR3 is given with its conserved first and last residue. The order of the fields is CDR3 protein, CDR3 DNA, V gene, D gene, J gene. A D gene is named only where the DNA matches it firmly.

CASSSFSDRGRYGYTF | TGTGCCAGCAGTTCTTTTTCCGACAGGGGCCGCTATGGCTACACCTTC | TRBV27 | TRBD1 | TRBJ1-2
CASSAYLEGSSYTF | TGTGCCAGCAGCGCATACCTAGAGGGAAGTAGCTACACCTTC | TRBV9 | . | TRBJ1-2
CASSLARGTEAFF | TGTGCCAGCAGCTTAGCCAGGGGAACTGAAGCTTTCTTT | TRBV7-9 | . | TRBJ1-1
CAILGDRGPHSGNTIYF | TGTGCCATCTTAGGGGACAGGGGGCCTCACTCTGGAAACACCATATATTTT | TRBV10-3 | TRBD1 | TRBJ1-3
CASSLYRGNYGYTF | TGTGCCAGCAGCTTATATCGGGGGAACTATGGCTACACCTTC | TRBV7-9 | . | TRBJ1-2
CASSSRGVAEQYF | TGTGCCAGCAGCTCCCGGGGGGTAGCGGAGCAGTACTTC | TRBV11-3 | TRBD2 | TRBJ2-5
CASSPGTGAREKLFF | TGTGCCAGTAGTCCCGGGACAGGGGCGCGCGAAAAACTGTTTTTT | TRBV19 | TRBD1 | TRBJ1-4
CASSWDSPYEQYF | TGTGCCAGCAGCTGGGACTCGCCCTACGAGCAGTACTTC | TRBV7-2 | . | TRBJ2-7
CASSISGLRETQYF | TGTGCCAGCAGCATTAGCGGGCTCCGGGAGACCCAGTACTTC | TRBV5-6 | TRBD2 | TRBJ2-5
CASSPPHTGVKTEAFF | TGTGCCAGCAGCCCCCCCCACACAGGGGTGAAAACTGAAGCTTTCTTT | TRBV7-9 | TRBD1 | TRBJ1-1
CASSQGGRKNEKLFF | TGTGCCAGCAGCCAAGGCGGCCGAAAAAATGAAAAACTGTTTTTT | TRBV4-2 | . | TRBJ1-4
CASSHPPSHEQYF | TGTGCCAGCAGCCACCCCCCCAGTCACGAGCAGTACTTC | TRBV28 | . | TRBJ2-7
CATSRGHFNQPQHF | TGTGCCACCAGCAGAGGACATTTCAACCAGCCCCAGCATTTT | TRBV15 | . | TRBJ1-5
CASSPWTGSYNEQFF | TGCGCCAGCAGCCCTTGGACAGGCTCCTACAATGAGCAGTTCTTC | TRBV5-1 | TRBD1 | TRBJ2-1
CASSLGAGIDHEQYF | TGTGCCAGCAGCTTGGGGGCAGGGATCGACCACGAGCAGTACTTC | TRBV5-6 | . | TRBJ2-7
CTSSQVGERGGETQYF | TGCACCAGCAGCCAAGTAGGTGAGCGGGGGGGTGAGACCCAGTACTTC | TRBV1 | . | TRBJ2-5
CASSGSGGVNTIYF | TGTGCCAGCAGCGGTAGTGGAGGGGTAAACACCATATATTTT | TRBV9 | . | TRBJ1-3
CASSRQVSSYNEQFF | TGTGCCAGCAGCCGACAGGTTAGCTCCTACAATGAGCAGTTCTTC | TRBV11-2 | . | TRBJ2-1
CATSSRQGRANYGYTF | TGTGCCACCAGCAGCCGCCAGGGGAGGGCAAACTATGGCTACACCTTC | TRBV15 | . | TRBJ1-2
CASSRLGVALGTDTQYF | TGTGCCAGCAGCCGTCTGGGAGTAGCCTTGGGCACAGATACGCAGTATTTT | TRBV5-6 | . | TRBJ2-3
CASSEVSLNSPLHF | TGTGCCAGCAGTGAAGTCAGTCTTAATTCACCCCTCCACTTT | TRBV6-1 | . | TRBJ1-6
CASAMDRNSNQPQHF | TGTGCCAGCGCCATGGACAGAAATAGCAATCAGCCCCAGCATTTT | TRBV27 | . | TRBJ1-5
CASSVGQGRTEAFF | TGTGCCAGCAGCGTTGGACAGGGGAGGACTGAAGCTTTCTTT | TRBV9 | TRBD1 | TRBJ1-1
CASSEGRGSGANVLTF | TGTGCCAGCAGTGAAGGGCGGGGCAGCGGGGCCAACGTCCTGACTTTC | TRBV6-1 | . | TRBJ2-6
CAWGQQVTEAFF | TGTGCCTGGGGACAGCAAGTAACTGAAGCTTTCTTT | TRBV30 | . | TRBJ1-1
CASSSQTGSSGANVLTF | TGTGCCAGCAGCTCTCAGACGGGTTCCTCTGGGGCCAACGTCCTGACTTTC | TRBV9 | . | TRBJ2-6
CASSSGKLLLDSYGEQYF | TGTGCCAGCAGCTCGGGGAAACTACTCCTAGATAGTTATGGCGAGCAGTACTTC | TRBV11-2 | . | TRBJ2-7
CASSDDRGPHSNQPQHF | TGTGCCAGCAGTGACGACAGGGGACCACATAGCAATCAGCCCCAGCATTTT | TRBV2 | TRBD1 | TRBJ1-5
CASSEWPDKNIQYF | TGTGCCAGCAGTGAGTGGCCCGACAAAAACATTCAGTACTTC | TRBV6-1 | . | TRBJ2-4
CASSILGATEAFF | TGTGCCAGTAGTATTTTGGGAGCCACTGAAGCTTTCTTT | TRBV19 | . | TRBJ1-1
CASSLNPGTGGGQPQHF | TGCGCCAGCAGCTTAAACCCCGGGACAGGGGGCGGACAGCCCCAGCATTTT | TRBV5-1 | TRBD1 | TRBJ1-5
CASSPTDREVRNGYTF | TGTGCCAGCAGCCCTACGGACAGGGAAGTTCGGAATGGCTACACCTTC | TRBV7-6 | TRBD1 | TRBJ1-2
CASSPGPGAYEQYF | TGTGCCAGCAGCCCAGGTCCCGGGGCCTACGAGCAGTACTTC | TRBV11-2 | . | TRBJ2-7
CASSLRPGNTEAFF | TGTGCCAGCAGCTTACGTCCAGGGAACACTGAAGCTTTCTTT | TRBV11-1 | . | TRBJ1-1
CASSLSNSYEQYF | TGTGCCAGCAGCCTTTCTAACTCCTACGAGCAGTACTTC | TRBV7-2 | . | TRBJ2-7
CASSAITGGQTQYF | TGTGCCAGCAGTGCGATTACGGGGGGTCAGACCCAGTACTTC | TRBV6-5 | TRBD2 | TRBJ2-5
CASSLGRGYNEQFF | TGTGCCAGCAGCTTAGGACGGGGGTACAATGAGCAGTTCTTC | TRBV7-6 | . | TRBJ2-1
CASSMDRGNGYTF | TGTGCCAGTAGTATGGACAGGGGTAATGGCTACACCTTC | TRBV19 | TRBD1 | TRBJ1-2
CAWSRTGGYTF | TGTGCCTGGAGCCGGACAGGTGGCTACACCTTC | TRBV30 | TRBD1 | TRBJ1-2
CASSQGVGGNYGYTF | TGTGCCAGCAGTCAAGGGGTGGGAGGTAACTATGGCTACACCTTC | TRBV6-5 | . | TRBJ1-2
CASSHGGVVETQYF | TGCGCCAGCAGCCACGGGGGAGTAGTAGAGACCCAGTACTTC | TRBV4-1 | . | TRBJ2-5
CASSLQPGSTDTQYF | TGTGCCAGCAGCTTACAACCGGGTAGCACAGATACGCAGTATTTT | TRBV7-9 | . | TRBJ2-3
CASSQEETSNYGYTF | TGCGCCAGCAGCCAAGAGGAGACGTCTAACTATGGCTACACCTTC | TRBV4-1 | . | TRBJ1-2
CASSRQGAIRDTQYF | TGTGCCAGCTCACGACAGGGGGCGATCAGAGATACGCAGTATTTT | TRBV18 | TRBD1 | TRBJ2-3
CASTIQELAEAFF | TGTGCCAGCACTATACAGGAATTAGCTGAAGCTTTCTTT | TRBV7-8 | . | TRBJ1-1
CASSLTGGLLSGNTIYF | TGCGCCAGCAGCCTAACAGGGGGCCTGCTCTCTGGAAACACCATATATTTT | TRBV4-1 | TRBD1 | TRBJ1-3
CASRVTGINTQYF | TGTGCCAGCAGAGTCACAGGGATCAATACGCAGTATTTT | TRBV6-1 | . | TRBJ2-3
CASRGYEQYF | TGTGCCAGCCGAGGCTACGAGCAGTACTTC | TRBV2 | . | TRBJ2-7
CASSLYGTGDQPQHF | TGTGCCAGCAGCTTGTACGGGACAGGGGATCAGCCCCAGCATTTT | TRBV9 | TRBD1 | TRBJ1-5
CASRDSNQPQHF | TGTGCCAGCCGAGATAGCAATCAGCCCCAGCATTTT | TRBV2 | . | TRBJ1-5
CASSTAPRGPGSGANVLTF | TGTGCCAGCAGCACCGCACCCAGGGGTCCCGGTTCTGGGGCCAACGTCCTGACTTTC | TRBV9 | . | TRBJ2-6
CASTNTGYYGYTF | TGTGCCAGCACCAACACAGGATACTATGGCTACACCTTC | TRBV28 | . | TRBJ1-2
CASSPGTADGYTF | TGTGCCAGCAGCCCGGGGACAGCGGATGGCTACACCTTC | TRBV9 | TRBD1 | TRBJ1-2
CASSLVTSGKVLDEQFF | TGCGCCAGCAGCTTGGTGACTAGCGGGAAGGTGCTCGATGAGCAGTTCTTC | TRBV5-1 | TRBD2 | TRBJ2-1